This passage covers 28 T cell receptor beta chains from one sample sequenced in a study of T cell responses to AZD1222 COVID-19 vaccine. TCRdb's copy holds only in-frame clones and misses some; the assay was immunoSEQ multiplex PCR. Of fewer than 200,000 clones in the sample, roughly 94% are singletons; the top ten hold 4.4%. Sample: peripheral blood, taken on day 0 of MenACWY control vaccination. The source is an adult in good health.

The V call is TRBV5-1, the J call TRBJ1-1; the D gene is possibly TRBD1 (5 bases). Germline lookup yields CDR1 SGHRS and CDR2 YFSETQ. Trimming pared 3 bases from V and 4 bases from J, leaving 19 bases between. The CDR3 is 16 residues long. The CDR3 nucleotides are TGCGCCAGCAGCTGGGCCGTTGCAGGGTTGGGCACTGAAGCTTTCTTT. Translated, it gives CASSWAVAGLGTEAFF.

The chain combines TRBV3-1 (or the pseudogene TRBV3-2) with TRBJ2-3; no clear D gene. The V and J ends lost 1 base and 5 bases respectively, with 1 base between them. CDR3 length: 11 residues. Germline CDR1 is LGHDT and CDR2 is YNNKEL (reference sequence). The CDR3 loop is CASSQVDTQYF. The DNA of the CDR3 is TGTGCCAGCAGCCAAGTAGATACGCAGTATTTT.

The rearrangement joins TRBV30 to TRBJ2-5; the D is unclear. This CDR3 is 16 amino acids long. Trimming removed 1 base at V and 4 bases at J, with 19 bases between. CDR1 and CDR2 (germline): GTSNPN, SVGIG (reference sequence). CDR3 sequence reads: CAWSAVRVVHVETQYF. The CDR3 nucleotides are TGTGCCTGGAGTGCCGTTCGGGTTGTTCATGTAGAGACCCAGTACTTC.

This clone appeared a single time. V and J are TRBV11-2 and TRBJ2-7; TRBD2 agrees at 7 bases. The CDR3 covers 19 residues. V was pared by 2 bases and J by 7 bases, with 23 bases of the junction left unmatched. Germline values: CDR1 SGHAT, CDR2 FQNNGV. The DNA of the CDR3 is TGTGCCAGCAGCTTATCTGGCGGGTTTGAGCGGGGTAGGATGGCGGAGCAGTACTTC. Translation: CASSLSGGFERGRMAEQYF.

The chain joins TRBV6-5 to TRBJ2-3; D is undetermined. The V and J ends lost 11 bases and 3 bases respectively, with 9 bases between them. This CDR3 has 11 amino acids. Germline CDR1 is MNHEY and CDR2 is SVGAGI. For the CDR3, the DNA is TGTGCCGCCCAGTTTACAGATACGCAGTATTTT. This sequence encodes CAAQFTDTQYF.

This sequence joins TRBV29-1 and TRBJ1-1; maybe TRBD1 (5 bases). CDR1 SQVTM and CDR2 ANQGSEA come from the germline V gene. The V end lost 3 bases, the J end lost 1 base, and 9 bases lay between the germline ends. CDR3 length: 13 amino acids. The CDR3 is CSVELTGNTEAFF. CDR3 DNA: TGCAGCGTTGAGTTAACAGGGAACACTGAAGCTTTCTTT. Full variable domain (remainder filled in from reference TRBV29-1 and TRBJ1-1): SAVISQKPSRDICQRGTSLTIQCQVDSQVTMMFWYRQQPGQSLTLIATANQGSEATYESGFVIDKFPISRPNLTFSTLTVSNMSPEDSSIYLCSVELTGNTEAFFGQGTRLTVV.

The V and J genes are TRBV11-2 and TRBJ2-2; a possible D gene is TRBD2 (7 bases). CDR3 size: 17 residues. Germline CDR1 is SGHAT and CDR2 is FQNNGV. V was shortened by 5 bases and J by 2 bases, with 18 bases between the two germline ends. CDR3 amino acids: CASSAGRGHLNTGELFF. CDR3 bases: TGTGCCAGCAGCGCGGGGCGGGGGCACCTCAACACCGGGGAGCTGTTTTTT.

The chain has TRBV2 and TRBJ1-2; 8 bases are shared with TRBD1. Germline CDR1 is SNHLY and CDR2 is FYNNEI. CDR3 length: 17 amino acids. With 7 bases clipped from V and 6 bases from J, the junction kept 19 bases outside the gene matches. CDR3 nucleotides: TGTGCCAGCACTCCGCCAGGGACAGGAACTTTCGGTAATGGCTACACCTTC. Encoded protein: CASTPPGTGTFGNGYTF.

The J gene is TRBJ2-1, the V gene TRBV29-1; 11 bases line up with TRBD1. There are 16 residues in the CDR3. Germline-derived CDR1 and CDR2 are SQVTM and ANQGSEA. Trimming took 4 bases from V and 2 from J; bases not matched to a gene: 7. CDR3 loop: CSVVGKGQGAYNEQFF. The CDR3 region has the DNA TGCAGCGTTGTGGGCAAGGGACAGGGGGCCTACAATGAGCAGTTCTTC.

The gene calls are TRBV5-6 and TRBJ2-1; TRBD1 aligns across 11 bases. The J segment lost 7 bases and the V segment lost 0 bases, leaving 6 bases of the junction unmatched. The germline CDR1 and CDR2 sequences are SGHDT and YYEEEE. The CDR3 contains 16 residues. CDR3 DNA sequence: TGTGCCAGCAGCTTGGCAGGACAGGGGGCGCGGAATGAGCAGTTCTTC. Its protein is CASSLAGQGARNEQFF. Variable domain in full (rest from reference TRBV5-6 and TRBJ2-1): DAGVTQSPTHLIKTRGQQVTLRCSPKSGHDTVSWYQQALGQGPQFIFQYYEEEERQRGNFPDRFSGHQFPNYSSELNVNALLLGDSALYLCASSLAGQGARNEQFFGPGTRLTVL.

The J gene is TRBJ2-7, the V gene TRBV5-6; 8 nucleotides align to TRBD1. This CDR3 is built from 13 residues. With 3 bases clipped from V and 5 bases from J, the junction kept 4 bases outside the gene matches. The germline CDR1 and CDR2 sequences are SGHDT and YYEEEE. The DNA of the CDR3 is TGTGCCAGCAGCTCCGGACAGGGTAACGAGCAGTACTTC. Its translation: CASSSGQGNEQYF.

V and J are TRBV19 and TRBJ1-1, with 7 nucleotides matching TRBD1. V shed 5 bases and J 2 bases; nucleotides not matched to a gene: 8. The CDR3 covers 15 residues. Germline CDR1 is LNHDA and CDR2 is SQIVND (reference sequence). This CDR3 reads CASSVLTGINTEAFF. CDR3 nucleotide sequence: TGTGCCAGTAGTGTACTGACAGGGATCAACACTGAAGCTTTCTTT. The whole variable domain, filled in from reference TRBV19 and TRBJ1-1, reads DGGITQSPKYLFRKEGQNVTLSCEQNLNHDAMYWYRQDPGQGLRLIYYSQIVNDFQKGDIAEGYSVSREKKESFPLTVTSAQKNPTAFYLCASSVLTGINTEAFFGQGTRLTVV.

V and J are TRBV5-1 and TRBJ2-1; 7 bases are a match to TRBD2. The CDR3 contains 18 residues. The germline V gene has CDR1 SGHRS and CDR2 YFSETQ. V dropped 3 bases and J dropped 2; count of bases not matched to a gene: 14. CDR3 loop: CASSSAIASGLTYNEQFF. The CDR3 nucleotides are TGCGCCAGCAGCTCGGCAATTGCTAGCGGTCTCACCTACAATGAGCAGTTCTTC.

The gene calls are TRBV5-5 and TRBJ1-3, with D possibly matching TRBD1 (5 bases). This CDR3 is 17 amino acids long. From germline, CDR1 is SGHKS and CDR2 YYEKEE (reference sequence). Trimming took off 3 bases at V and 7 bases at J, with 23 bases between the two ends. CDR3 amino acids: CASSSGTEGFWRNTIYF. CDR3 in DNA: TGTGCCAGCAGCTCGGGGACTGAGGGATTCTGGAGGAACACCATATATTTT.

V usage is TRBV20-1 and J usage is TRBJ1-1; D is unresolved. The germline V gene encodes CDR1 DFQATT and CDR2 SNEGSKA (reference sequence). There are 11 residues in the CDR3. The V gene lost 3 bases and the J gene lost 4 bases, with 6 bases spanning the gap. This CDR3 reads CSASRATEAFF. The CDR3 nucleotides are TGCAGTGCTAGCAGAGCCACTGAAGCTTTCTTT.

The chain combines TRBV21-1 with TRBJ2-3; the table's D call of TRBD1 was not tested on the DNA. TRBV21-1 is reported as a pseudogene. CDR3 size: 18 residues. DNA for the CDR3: TGTGCCAGCAGCAAAAATTCCCCCAGGGCTCCAAGCACAGATACGCAGTATTTT. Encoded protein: CASSKNSPRAPSTDTQYF.

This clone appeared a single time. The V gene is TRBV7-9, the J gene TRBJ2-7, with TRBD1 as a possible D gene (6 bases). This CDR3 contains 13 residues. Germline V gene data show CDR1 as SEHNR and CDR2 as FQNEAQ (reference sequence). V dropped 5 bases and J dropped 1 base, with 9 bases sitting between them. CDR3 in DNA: TGTGCCAGCAGCCCCAGGGGTTCCTACGAGCAGTACTTC. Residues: CASSPRGSYEQYF.

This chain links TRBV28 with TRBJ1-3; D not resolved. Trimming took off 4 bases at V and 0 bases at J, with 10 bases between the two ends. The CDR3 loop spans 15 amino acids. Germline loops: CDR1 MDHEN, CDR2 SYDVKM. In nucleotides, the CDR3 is TGTGCCAGCAGTTCCCCCCGGTTCTCTGGAAACACCATATATTTT. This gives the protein CASSSPRFSGNTIYF.

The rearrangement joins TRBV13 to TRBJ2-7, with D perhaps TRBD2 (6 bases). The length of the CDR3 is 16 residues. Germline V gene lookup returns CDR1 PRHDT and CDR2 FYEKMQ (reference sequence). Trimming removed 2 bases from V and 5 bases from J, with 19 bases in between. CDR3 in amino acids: CASSLRRDFKADEQYF. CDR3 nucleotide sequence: TGTGCCAGCAGCTTACGTCGGGACTTTAAGGCGGACGAGCAGTACTTC.

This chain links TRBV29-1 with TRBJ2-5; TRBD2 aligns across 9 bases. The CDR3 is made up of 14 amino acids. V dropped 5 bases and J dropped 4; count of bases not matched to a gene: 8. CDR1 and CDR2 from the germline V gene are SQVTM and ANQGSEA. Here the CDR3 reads CSVRSGRYSETQYF. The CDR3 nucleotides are TGCAGCGTTAGGAGCGGGAGGTACTCAGAGACCCAGTACTTC.

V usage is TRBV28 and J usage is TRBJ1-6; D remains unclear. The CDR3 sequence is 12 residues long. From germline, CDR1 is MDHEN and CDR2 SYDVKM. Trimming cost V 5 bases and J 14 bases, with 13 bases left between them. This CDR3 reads CASSPSRASLHF. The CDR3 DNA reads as TGTGCCAGCAGTCCTTCTAGGGCATCCCTCCACTTT.

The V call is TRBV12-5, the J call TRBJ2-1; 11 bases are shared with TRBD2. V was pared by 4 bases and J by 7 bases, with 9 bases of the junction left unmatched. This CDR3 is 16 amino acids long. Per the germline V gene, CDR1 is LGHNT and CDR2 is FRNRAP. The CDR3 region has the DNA TGTGCTAGTGGTTACGCATCCGGGACTAGCGGAAATGAGCAGTTCTTC. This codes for CASGYASGTSGNEQFF.

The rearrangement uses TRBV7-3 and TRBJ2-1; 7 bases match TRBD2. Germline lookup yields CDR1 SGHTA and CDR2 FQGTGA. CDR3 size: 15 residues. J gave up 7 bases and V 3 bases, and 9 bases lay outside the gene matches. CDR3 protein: CASSFSLAPRNEQFF. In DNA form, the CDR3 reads TGTGCCAGCAGCTTTTCACTAGCGCCCAGGAATGAGCAGTTCTTC.

The CDR3 spells CASSSEKETGVNEQYF. Here the CDR3 DNA reads TGTGCCAGCAGCTCCGAGAAAGAGACAGGCGTCAACGAGCAGTACTTC. J is TRBJ2-7 and V is TRBV7-8, with D maybe TRBD1 (6 bases). The V end lost 4 bases, the J end lost 5 bases, and 21 bases lay between the germline ends. CDR1 is SGHVS and CDR2 is FQNEAQ in the germline V gene. CDR3 length: 16 amino acids.

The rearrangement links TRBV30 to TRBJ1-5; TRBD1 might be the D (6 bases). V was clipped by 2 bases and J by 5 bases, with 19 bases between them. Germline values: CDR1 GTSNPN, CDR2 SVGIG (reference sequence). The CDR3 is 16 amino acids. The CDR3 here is CAWSIQGGKTDQPQHF. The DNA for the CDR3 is TGTGCCTGGAGTATACAGGGAGGTAAAACGGATCAGCCCCAGCATTTT.

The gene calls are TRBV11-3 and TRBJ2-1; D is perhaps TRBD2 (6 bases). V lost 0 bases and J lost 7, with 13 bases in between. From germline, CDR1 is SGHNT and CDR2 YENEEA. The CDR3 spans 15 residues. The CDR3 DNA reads TGTGCCAGCAGCTTAGATTGGAGTAGCGGTAATGAGCAGTTCTTC. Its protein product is CASSLDWSSGNEQFF.

CDR3 sequence reads: CASSRPRGNTGELFF. The CDR3 DNA reads as TGTGCCAGCAGTCGACCGAGGGGAAACACCGGGGAGCTGTTTTTT. The chain couples TRBV6-2 or TRBV6-3 to TRBJ2-2; either TRBD1 or TRBD2 may supply D (5 bases each). Trimming removed 5 bases from V and 2 bases from J, with 12 bases in between. CDR1 and CDR2 from the germline V gene are MNHEY and SVGEGT. CDR3 length: 15 amino acids.

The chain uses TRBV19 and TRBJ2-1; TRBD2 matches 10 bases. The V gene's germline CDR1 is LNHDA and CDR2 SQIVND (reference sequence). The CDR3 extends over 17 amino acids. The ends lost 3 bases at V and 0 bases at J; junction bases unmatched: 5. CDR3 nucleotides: TGTGCCAGTAGTATGGGGACTAGCGCCATCTCCTACAATGAGCAGTTCTTC. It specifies CASSMGTSAISYNEQFF.